Sequencing of this T cell receptor beta chain was carried out in a study of blood T cells in healthy people across ages. Study findings and constraints: Aged donors had fewer naive CD4+ cells and lower diversity than long-lived donors.

A J-beta primer mix and a sample-barcoded 5' primer were used in a second PCR of about 7 to 12 cycles. TCRdb passed the 5' RACE reads through MiXCR, listing each CDR3 protein once. Of roughly 1,700,000 distinct CDR3 sequences detected, 28% appear once; the ten largest clones hold about 8%. In the case of this clonotype: The antigen is unknown.

CDR1 is MNHEY, CDR2 SVGEGT, per germline. J gave up 3 bases and V 7 bases, and 9 bases lay outside the gene matches. The CDR3 has 16 residues. This sequence originates from a woman aged 25 to 45 in good health. What was sequenced was blood. The rearrangement joins TRBV6-2 or TRBV6-3 to TRBJ2-1; 10 positions match TRBD2. CDR3 DNA sequence: TGTGCCAGCAATGTACGGCTAGCGGGAGTCTACAATGAGCAGTTCTTC. Encoded protein: CASNVRLAGVYNEQFF.